The rows below give T cell receptor beta chains drawn from one sample of a study of blood T cell repertoires in COVID-19. Here immunoSEQ multiplex PCR was the method, and the copy in TCRdb shows in-frame clones only, minus some. This table holds roughly 250,000 clones, about 80% found once. Sequencing used peripheral blood. These receptors all come from an elderly woman with acute or convalescent COVID-19. Both conserved end residues are trimmed from each CDR3. Each record gives: J gene, V gene, CDR3 protein.

>TRBJ1-2|TRBV5-1
ASRAGQGNYGYT
>TRBJ2-1|TRBV4-1
ASSQGSGFFNEQF
>TRBJ1-2|TRBV27
ASSLVGGPSYGYT
>TRBJ2-1|TRBV3-1/TRBV3-2
ASSQVLTSGANEQF
>TRBJ2-5|TRBV5-8
ASSLFGSRGGSETQY
>TRBJ2-7|TRBV28
ASSLWTGGHYEQY
>TRBJ1-1|TRBV5-1
ASSLEPGLHTEAF
>TRBJ1-1|TRBV28
ASSLMQGMGTEAF
>TRBJ1-3|TRBV12-5
ASGLKVWDRGFYSGNTIY
>TRBJ2-7|TRBV5-6
ASSSAGGYEQY
>TRBJ1-2|TRBV18
ASSPRTGADYGYT
>TRBJ1-5|TRBV3-1/TRBV3-2
ASSQGTGNQPQH
>TRBJ1-5|TRBV7-9
ASSLGGQPQH
>TRBJ2-7|TRBV3-1/TRBV3-2
ASSHLTAYEQY
>TRBJ2-3|TRBV19
ASSIRQGRTDTQY
>TRBJ1-3|TRBV28
ASRGTGVSGNTIY
>TRBJ2-5|TRBV7-2
ASSSDRGQTQY
>TRBJ1-5|TRBV2
ASSGGQGDAGNQPQH
>TRBJ2-5|TRBV28
ASDPGGAVETQY
>TRBJ1-2|TRBV11-1
ASSSGIRDGYT
>TRBJ1-2|TRBV20-1
SAGGYYGYT
>TRBJ1-3|TRBV5-1
ASSLLGAPGNTIY
>TRBJ1-3|TRBV3-1/TRBV3-2
ASSVGSSGNTIY
>TRBJ1-6|TRBV10-1
ASSEPRQGNSPLH
>TRBJ1-6|TRBV6-5
ASSKSGSPLH
>TRBJ1-2|TRBV2
ASSKGQGYYGYT